These 5 T cell receptor beta chains originate from one sample sequenced in a study of graft-versus-host responses after intestinal transplantation. These receptors have no known antigen. Method: immunoSEQ multiplex PCR; TCRdb's copy keeps in-frame clones and lacks some. The sample holds about 71,000 clones, roughly 91% seen once. The input for sequencing was unstimulated CD8+ T cells sorted from spleen or lymph node cells, taken before intestinal transplant. The receptors originated from a human donor who received an intestinal transplant.

The V gene is TRBV6-1, the J gene TRBJ1-2, with D tentatively TRBD1 (6 bases). V dropped 2 bases and J dropped 5 bases, with 24 bases sitting between them. Germline V CDR1 and CDR2: MNHNS, SASEGT. The CDR3 covers 18 residues. CDR3 in amino acids: CASSESEPLDSPTYGYTF. CDR3 DNA: TGTGCCAGCAGTGAATCGGAGCCCCTGGACAGTCCGACTTATGGCTACACCTTC.

The rearrangement links TRBV27 to TRBJ1-5, with TRBD1 matching 7 bases. The CDR3 has 20 amino acids. Germline-derived CDR1 and CDR2 are MNHEY and SMNVEV (reference sequence). The V segment lost 5 bases and the J segment 0 bases; nucleotides outside the gene matches: 19. The CDR3 region is CASSPHPGQGVTYSNQPQHF. CDR3 nucleotide sequence: TGTGCCAGCAGTCCCCACCCCGGTCAGGGGGTCACTTATAGCAATCAGCCCCAGCATTTT.

The V call is TRBV11-2, the J call TRBJ2-7, with D tentatively TRBD1 (5 bases). This CDR3 is 13 amino acids long. Germline values: CDR1 SGHAT, CDR2 FQNNGV. With 1 base removed from V and 5 bases from J, the gap between germline ends came to 9 bases. The CDR3 sequence: CASSLGSGNEQYF. The CDR3 DNA follows: TGTGCCAGCAGCTTAGGTTCAGGGAACGAGCAGTACTTC.

The chain joins TRBV27 to TRBJ1-6; D remains unclear. Germline CDR1 reads MNHEY; CDR2 reads SMNVEV (reference sequence). This CDR3 is 13 amino acids long. The V gene lost 5 bases and the J gene lost 2 bases, with 4 bases spanning the gap. The CDR3 reads CASSQAYNSPLHF. The CDR3 coding sequence is TGTGCCAGCAGTCAGGCCTATAATTCACCCCTCCACTTT.

This clone was seen once. The V gene is TRBV5-6, the J gene TRBJ2-7; 8 bases match TRBD1. J was trimmed by 4 bases and V by 7 bases; bases with no gene match: 10. CDR3 size: 14 residues. The V gene's germline CDR1 is SGHDT and CDR2 YYEEEE. The CDR3 is CASSIPGQAYEQYF. CDR3 DNA sequence: TGTGCCAGCTCCATTCCGGGACAGGCGTACGAGCAGTACTTC.